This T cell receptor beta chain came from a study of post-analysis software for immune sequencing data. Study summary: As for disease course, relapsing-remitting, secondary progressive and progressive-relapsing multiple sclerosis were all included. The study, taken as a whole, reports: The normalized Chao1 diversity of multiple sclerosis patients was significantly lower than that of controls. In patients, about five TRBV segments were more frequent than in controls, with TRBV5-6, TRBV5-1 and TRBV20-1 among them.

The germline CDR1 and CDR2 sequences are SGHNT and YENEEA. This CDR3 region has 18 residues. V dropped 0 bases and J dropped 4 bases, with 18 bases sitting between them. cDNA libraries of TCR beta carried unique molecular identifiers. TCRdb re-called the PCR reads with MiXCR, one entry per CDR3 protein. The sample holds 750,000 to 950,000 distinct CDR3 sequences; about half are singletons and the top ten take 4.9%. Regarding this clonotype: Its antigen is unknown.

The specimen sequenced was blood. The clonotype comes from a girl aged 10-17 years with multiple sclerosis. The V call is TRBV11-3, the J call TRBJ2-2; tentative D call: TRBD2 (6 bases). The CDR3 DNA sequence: TGTGCCAGCAGCTTAGATCTCGGGTACCTCGGGGGCACCGGGGAGCTGTTTTTT. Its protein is CASSLDLGYLGGTGELFF.